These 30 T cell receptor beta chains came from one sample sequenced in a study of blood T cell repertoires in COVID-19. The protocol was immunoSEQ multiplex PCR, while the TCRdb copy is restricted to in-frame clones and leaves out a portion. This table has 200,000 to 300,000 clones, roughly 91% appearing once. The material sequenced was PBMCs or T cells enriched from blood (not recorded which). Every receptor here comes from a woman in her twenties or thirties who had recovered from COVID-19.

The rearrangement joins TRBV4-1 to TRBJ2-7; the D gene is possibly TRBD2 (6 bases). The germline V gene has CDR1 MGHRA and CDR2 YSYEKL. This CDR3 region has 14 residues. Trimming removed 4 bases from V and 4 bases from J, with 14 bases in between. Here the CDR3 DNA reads TGCGCCAGCAGCCGCGTGGGGACTGGTTACGAGCAGTACTTC. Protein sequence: CASSRVGTGYEQYF.

CDR3 sequence reads: CASRDSGRAYEQYF. The CDR3 nucleotides are TGTGCCAGCAGGGATAGCGGGAGAGCCTACGAGCAGTACTTC. The V call is TRBV25-1, the J call TRBJ2-7; 9 bases match TRBD2. Germline trimming cut 6 bases from V and 2 bases from J; bases unmatched to any gene: 5. The germline CDR1 and CDR2 sequences are MGHDK and SYGVNS. This CDR3 contains 14 residues.

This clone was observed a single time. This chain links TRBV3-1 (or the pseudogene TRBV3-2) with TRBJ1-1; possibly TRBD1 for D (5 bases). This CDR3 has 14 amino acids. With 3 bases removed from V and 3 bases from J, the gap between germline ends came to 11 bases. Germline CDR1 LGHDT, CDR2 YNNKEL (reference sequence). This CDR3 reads CASSHLTGDTEAFF. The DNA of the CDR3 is TGTGCCAGCAGCCACTTAACGGGGGACACTGAAGCTTTCTTT.

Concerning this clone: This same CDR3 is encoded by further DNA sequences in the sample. This CDR3 is CASSTQGTLNTEAFF. The CDR3 DNA is TGTGCCAGTAGTACACAGGGTACCCTGAACACTGAAGCTTTCTTT. V and J are TRBV19 and TRBJ1-1, with D possibly matching TRBD1 (6 bases). Trimming removed 4 bases at V and 0 bases at J, with 12 bases between. Germline V lookup: CDR1 LNHDA, CDR2 SQIVND (reference sequence). The CDR3 has 15 amino acids.

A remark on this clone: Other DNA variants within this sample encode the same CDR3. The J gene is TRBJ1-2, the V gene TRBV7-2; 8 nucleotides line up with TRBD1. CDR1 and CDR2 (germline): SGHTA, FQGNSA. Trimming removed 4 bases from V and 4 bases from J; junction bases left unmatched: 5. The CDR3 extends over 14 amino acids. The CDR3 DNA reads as TGTGCCAGCAGCTCCAGGGGGCAGGGCTATGGCTACACCTTC. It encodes CASSSRGQGYGYTF.

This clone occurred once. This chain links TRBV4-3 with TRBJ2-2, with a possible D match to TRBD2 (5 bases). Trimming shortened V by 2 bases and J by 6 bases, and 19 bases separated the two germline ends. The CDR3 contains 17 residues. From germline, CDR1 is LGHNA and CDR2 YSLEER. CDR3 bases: TGCGCCAGCAGCCAACGCTACGTCCTCGGGGAACCCGGGGAGCTGTTTTTT. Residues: CASSQRYVLGEPGELFF.

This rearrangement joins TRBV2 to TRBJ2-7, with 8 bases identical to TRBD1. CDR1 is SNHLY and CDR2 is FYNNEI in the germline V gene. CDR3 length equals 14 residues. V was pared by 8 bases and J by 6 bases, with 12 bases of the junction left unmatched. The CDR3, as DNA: TGTGCCAGCGGCCTACCCCCGGACAGGGCCGAGCAGTACTTC. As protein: CASGLPPDRAEQYF.

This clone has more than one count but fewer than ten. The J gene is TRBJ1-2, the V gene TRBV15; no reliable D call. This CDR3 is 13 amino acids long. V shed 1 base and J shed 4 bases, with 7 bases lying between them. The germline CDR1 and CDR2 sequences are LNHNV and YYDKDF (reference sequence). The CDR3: CATSRAGIYGYTF. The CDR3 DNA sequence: TGTGCCACCAGCAGAGCGGGTATCTATGGCTACACCTTC.

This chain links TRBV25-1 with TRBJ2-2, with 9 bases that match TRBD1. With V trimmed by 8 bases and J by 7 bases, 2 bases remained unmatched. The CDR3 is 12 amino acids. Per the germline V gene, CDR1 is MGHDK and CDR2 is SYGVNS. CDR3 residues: CASGQGYGELFF. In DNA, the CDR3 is TGTGCCAGCGGACAGGGGTACGGGGAGCTGTTTTTT.

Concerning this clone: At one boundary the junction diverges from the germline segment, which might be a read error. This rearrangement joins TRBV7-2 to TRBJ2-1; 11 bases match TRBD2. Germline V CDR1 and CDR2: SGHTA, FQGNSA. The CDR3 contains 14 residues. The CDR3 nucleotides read TGTGCCAGCAGCATAGCGGGAGGGCCGGATGAGCAGTTCTTC. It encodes CASSIAGGPDEQFF.

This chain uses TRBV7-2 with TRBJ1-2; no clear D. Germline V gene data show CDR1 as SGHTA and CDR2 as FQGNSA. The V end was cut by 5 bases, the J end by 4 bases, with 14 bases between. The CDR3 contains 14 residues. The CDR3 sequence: CASSPAGSFYGYTF. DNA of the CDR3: TGTGCCAGCAGCCCAGCGGGGTCGTTCTATGGCTACACCTTC.

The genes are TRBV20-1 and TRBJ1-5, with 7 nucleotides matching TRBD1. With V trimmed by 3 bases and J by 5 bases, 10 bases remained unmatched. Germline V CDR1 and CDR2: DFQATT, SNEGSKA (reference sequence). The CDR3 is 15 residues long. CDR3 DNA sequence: TGCAGTGCTAGTAAGGGACAGTCCAGCGATCAGCCCCAGCATTTT. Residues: CSASKGQSSDQPQHF.

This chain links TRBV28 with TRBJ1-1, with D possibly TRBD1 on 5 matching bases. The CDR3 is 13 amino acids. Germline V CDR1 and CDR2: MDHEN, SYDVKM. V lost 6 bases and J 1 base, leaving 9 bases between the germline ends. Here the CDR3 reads CASRVGQNTEAFF. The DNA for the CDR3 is TGTGCCAGCAGGGTAGGACAGAACACTGAAGCTTTCTTT.

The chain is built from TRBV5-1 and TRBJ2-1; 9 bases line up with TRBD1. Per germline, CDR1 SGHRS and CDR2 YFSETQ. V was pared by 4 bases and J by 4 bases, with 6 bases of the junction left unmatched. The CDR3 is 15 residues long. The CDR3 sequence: CASSNTGTGYNEQFF. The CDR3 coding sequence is TGCGCCAGCAGCAACACCGGGACAGGGTACAATGAGCAGTTCTTC. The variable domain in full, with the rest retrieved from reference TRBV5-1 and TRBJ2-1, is KAGVTQTPRYLIKTRGQQVTLSCSPISGHRSVSWYQQTPGQGLQFLFEYFSETQRNKGNFPGRFSGRQFSNSRSEMNVSTLELGDSALYLCASSNTGTGYNEQFFGPGTRLTVL.

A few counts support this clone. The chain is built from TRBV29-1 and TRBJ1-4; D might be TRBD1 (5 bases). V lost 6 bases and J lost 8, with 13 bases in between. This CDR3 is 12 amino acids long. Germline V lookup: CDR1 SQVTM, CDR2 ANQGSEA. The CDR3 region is CSVGGDREKLFF. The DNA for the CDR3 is TGCAGCGTGGGGGGGGATCGGGAAAAACTGTTTTTT.

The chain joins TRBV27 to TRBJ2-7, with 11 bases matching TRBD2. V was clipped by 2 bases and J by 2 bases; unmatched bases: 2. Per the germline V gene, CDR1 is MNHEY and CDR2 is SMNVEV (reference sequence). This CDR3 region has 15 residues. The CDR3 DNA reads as TGTGCCAGCAGTTTAGGGACTAGCGGAACCTACGAGCAGTACTTC. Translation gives CASSLGTSGTYEQYF.

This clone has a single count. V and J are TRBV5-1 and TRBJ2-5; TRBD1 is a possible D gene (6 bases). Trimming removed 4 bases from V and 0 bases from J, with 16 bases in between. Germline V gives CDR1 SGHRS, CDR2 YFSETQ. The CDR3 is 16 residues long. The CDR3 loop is CASSVGPQGDQETQYF. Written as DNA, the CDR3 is TGCGCCAGCAGCGTGGGGCCACAGGGAGACCAAGAGACCCAGTACTTC.

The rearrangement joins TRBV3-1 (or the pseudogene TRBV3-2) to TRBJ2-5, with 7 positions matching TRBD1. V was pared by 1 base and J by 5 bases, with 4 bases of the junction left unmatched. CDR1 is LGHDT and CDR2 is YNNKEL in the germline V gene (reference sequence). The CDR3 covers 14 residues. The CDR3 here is CASSQVPRGETQYF. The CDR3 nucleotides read TGTGCCAGCAGCCAAGTACCCAGGGGGGAGACCCAGTACTTC.

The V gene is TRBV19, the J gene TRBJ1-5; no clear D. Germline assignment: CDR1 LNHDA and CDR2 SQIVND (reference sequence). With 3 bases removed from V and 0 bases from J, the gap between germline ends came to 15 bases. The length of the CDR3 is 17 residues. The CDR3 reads CASSIRGGQTSNQPQHF. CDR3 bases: TGTGCCAGTAGTATTAGAGGAGGCCAGACTAGCAATCAGCCCCAGCATTTT.

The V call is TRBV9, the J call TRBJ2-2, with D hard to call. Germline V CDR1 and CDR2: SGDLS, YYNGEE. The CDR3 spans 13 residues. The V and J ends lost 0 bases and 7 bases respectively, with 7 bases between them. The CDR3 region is CASSVVELGELFF. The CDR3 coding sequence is TGTGCCAGCAGCGTAGTCGAGCTCGGGGAGCTGTTTTTT.

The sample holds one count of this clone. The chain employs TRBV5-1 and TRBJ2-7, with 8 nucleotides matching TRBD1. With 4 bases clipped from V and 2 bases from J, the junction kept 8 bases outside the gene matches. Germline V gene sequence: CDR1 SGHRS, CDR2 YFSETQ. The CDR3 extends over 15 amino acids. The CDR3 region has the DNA TGCGCCAGCAGCCCTAGGACAGGGCTTACCTACGAGCAGTACTTC. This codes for CASSPRTGLTYEQYF.

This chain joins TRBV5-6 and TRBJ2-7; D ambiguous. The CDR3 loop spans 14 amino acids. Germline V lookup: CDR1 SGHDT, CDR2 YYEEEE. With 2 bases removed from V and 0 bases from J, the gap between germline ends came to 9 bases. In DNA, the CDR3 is TGTGCCAGCAGCTTTGGTTACAGCTCCTACGAGCAGTACTTC. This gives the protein CASSFGYSSYEQYF.

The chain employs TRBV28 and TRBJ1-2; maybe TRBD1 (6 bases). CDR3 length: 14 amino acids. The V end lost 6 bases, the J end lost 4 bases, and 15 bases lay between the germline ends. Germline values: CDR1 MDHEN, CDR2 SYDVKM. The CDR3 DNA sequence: TGTGCCAGCAGGTTAGGGGGGAACTCCTATGGCTACACCTTC. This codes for CASRLGGNSYGYTF.

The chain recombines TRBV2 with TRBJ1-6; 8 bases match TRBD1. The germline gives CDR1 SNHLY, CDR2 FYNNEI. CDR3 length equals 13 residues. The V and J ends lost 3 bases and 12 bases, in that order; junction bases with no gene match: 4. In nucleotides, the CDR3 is TGTGCCAGCAGTGAGGACAGGGCCGAACCCCTCCACTTT. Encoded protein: CASSEDRAEPLHF.

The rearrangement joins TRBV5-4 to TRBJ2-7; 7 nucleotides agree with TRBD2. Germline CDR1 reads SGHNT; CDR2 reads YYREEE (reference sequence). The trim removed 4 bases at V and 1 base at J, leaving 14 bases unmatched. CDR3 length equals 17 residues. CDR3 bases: TGTGCCAGCAGCCGGGCGGGGGTAGCCCGAGGGTCCTACGAGCAGTACTTC. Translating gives CASSRAGVARGSYEQYF.

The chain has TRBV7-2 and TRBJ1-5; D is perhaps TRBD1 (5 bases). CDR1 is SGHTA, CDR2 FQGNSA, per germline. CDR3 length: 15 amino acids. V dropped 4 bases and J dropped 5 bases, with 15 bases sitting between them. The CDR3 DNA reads TGTGCCAGCAGCTCAGAGAGGTCGGGGGATCAGCCCCAGCATTTT. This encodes CASSSERSGDQPQHF.

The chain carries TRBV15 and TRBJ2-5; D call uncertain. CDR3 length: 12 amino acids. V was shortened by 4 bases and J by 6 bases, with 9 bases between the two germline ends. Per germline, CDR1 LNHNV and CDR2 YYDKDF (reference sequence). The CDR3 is CATSTTSQTQYF. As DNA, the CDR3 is TGTGCCACCAGCACCACATCCCAGACCCAGTACTTC.

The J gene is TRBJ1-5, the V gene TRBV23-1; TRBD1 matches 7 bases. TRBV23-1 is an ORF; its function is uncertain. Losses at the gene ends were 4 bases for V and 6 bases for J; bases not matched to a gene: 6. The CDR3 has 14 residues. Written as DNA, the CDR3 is TGCGCCAGCAGTCGAGGGGGCACGGGTCAGCCCCAGCATTTT. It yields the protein CASSRGGTGQPQHF.

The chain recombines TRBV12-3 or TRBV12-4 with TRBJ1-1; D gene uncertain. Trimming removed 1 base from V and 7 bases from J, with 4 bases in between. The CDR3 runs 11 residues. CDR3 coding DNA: TGTGCCAGCAGTTTAGGGAGTGAAGCTTTCTTT. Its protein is CASSLGSEAFF.

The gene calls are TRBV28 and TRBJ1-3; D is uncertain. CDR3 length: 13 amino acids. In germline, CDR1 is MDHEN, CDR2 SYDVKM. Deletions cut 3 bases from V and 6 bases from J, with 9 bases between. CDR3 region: CASSFSGVNTIYF. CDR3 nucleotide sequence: TGTGCCAGCAGTTTTTCCGGGGTAAACACCATATATTTT.